Following are 21 T cell receptor beta chains from one sample sequenced in a study of T cell responses to AZD1222 COVID-19 vaccine. Sequencing was performed with immunoSEQ multiplex PCR; in TCRdb, only in-frame clones are kept and a portion is missing. Here the sample spans about 150,000 clones, 80% to 90% being singletons. The source was peripheral blood, collected on day 0 of AZD1222 vaccination. The receptors derive from an adult in good health.

The V call is TRBV27, the J call TRBJ1-2; TRBD1 might be the D (6 bases). The CDR3 is made up of 15 amino acids. Looked up from germline, CDR1 is MNHEY and CDR2 is SMNVEV (reference sequence). The ends were cut back, 5 bases at V and 4 bases at J, with 17 bases in the middle. The CDR3 DNA reads TGTGCCAGCAGTCCCGGAGGAGGGGGGATCTATGGCTACACCTTC. Protein sequence: CASSPGGGGIYGYTF.

The chain couples TRBV3-1 (or the pseudogene TRBV3-2) to TRBJ1-1; D is unresolved. The CDR3 has 14 amino acids. Germline V lookup: CDR1 LGHDT, CDR2 YNNKEL (reference sequence). V lost 2 bases and J lost 0, with 7 bases in between. The CDR3 sequence: CASSQRALNTEAFF. The CDR3 nucleotides read TGTGCCAGCAGCCAACGGGCCTTGAACACTGAAGCTTTCTTT.

The table lists this clone with a few counts. As DNA, the CDR3 is TGTGCCTCACAAGGAGGGTTCACAGATACGCAGTATTTT. The encoded protein is CASQGGFTDTQYF. The chain joins TRBV2 to TRBJ2-3, with D possibly matching TRBD2 (6 bases). Germline-derived CDR1 and CDR2 are SNHLY and FYNNEI. CDR3 size: 13 residues. Trimming shortened V by 11 bases and J by 2 bases, and 14 bases separated the two germline ends. Combining the CDR3 with reference TRBV2 and TRBJ2-3 gives the whole variable domain EPEVTQTPSHQVTQMGQEVILRCVPISNHLYFYWYRQILGQKVEFLVSFYNNEISEKSEIFDDQFSVERPDGSNFTLKIRSTKLEDSAMYFCASQGGFTDTQYFGPGTRLTVL.

The sample holds one count of this clone. The rearrangement links TRBV4-3 to TRBJ2-7, with D perhaps matching TRBD2 (5 bases). Deletions cut 0 bases from V and 3 bases from J, with 15 bases between. The CDR3 is made up of 16 amino acids. The V gene's germline CDR1 is LGHNA and CDR2 YSLEER. For the CDR3, the DNA is TGCGCCAGCAGCCAAGATCAGGAGAGGGAGATCTACGAGCAGTACTTC. Translating gives CASSQDQEREIYEQYF.

The chain has TRBV10-3 and TRBJ2-2; 9 positions match TRBD2. The CDR3 loop spans 14 amino acids. Germline trimming cut 7 bases from V and 5 bases from J; bases unmatched to any gene: 5. Germline values: CDR1 ENHRY, CDR2 SYGVKD. The CDR3 DNA reads TGTGCCATCAAGCCGGGACTAGCAACCGGGGAGCTGTTTTTT. Amino acids: CAIKPGLATGELFF.

The CDR3 here is CASSEDRFDSPLHF. The CDR3 DNA is TGTGCCAGCAGTGAAGACAGGTTTGATTCACCCCTCCACTTT. This chain uses TRBV6-1 with TRBJ1-6, with a tentative D call TRBD1 (5 bases). CDR1 and CDR2 (germline): MNHNS, SASEGT. Between the trimmed V and J ends, which lost 1 base and 8 bases, there was a span of 9 bases. This CDR3 is 14 amino acids long.

This chain joins TRBV7-6 and TRBJ2-2, with 13 bases fitting TRBD2. The germline V gene encodes CDR1 SGHVS and CDR2 FNYEAQ. There are 18 residues in the CDR3. V dropped 3 bases and J dropped 5; count of bases not matched to a gene: 9. CDR3 DNA sequence: TGTGCCAGCAGCTTGTCAACTAGCGGGAGGGGAGGGACCGGGGAGCTGTTTTTT. As protein: CASSLSTSGRGGTGELFF.

The chain links TRBV27 to TRBJ1-4, with D tentatively TRBD1 (5 bases). The CDR3 extends over 16 amino acids. V was clipped by 8 bases and J by 7 bases, with 23 bases between them. Per germline, CDR1 MNHEY and CDR2 SMNVEV (reference sequence). CDR3 in amino acids: CASRRRGDRLGEKLFF. Here the CDR3 DNA reads TGTGCCAGCCGACGGCGGGGGGATAGGCTTGGTGAAAAACTGTTTTTT.

V is TRBV7-2 and J is TRBJ2-5; perhaps TRBD2 as D (6 bases). There are 16 residues in the CDR3. The germline gives CDR1 SGHTA, CDR2 FQGNSA. The V end was cut by 5 bases, the J end by 3 bases, with 19 bases between. CDR3 amino acids: CASSPTLGAGKETQYF. CDR3 bases: TGTGCCAGCAGCCCCACGCTAGGAGCGGGCAAAGAGACCCAGTACTTC.

This clone was recorded only once. V gene TRBV2 combines with J gene TRBJ1-6, with D possibly being TRBD1 (6 bases). Trimming removed 6 bases at V and 0 bases at J, with 12 bases between. The CDR3 loop spans 16 amino acids. Germline CDR1 reads SNHLY; CDR2 reads FYNNEI. The DNA of the CDR3 is TGTGCCAGCAGGACCGACAGGCACTCCTATAATTCACCCCTCCACTTT. This codes for CASRTDRHSYNSPLHF.

The chain uses TRBV2 and TRBJ1-1; D not certain. The CDR3 sequence is 13 residues long. Germline assignment: CDR1 SNHLY and CDR2 FYNNEI. Deletions cut 4 bases from V and 5 bases from J, with 11 bases between. For the CDR3, the DNA is TGTGCCAGCAGTGTAGCCGGGGAAACTGAAGCTTTCTTT. Its translation: CASSVAGETEAFF.

The J gene is TRBJ1-2, the V gene TRBV19; TRBD1 matches at 7 bases. The CDR3 consists of 15 residues. The V and J ends lost 3 bases and 4 bases, in that order; junction bases with no gene match: 8. CDR1 and CDR2 (germline): LNHDA, SQIVND (reference sequence). The CDR3 nucleotides are TGTGCCAGTAGTATGCTTAGGGGGCGCGGCTATGGCTACACCTTC. Residues: CASSMLRGRGYGYTF. Full variable domain (missing parts from reference TRBV19 and TRBJ1-2): DGGITQSPKYLFRKEGQNVTLSCEQNLNHDAMYWYRQDPGQGLRLIYYSQIVNDFQKGDIAEGYSVSREKKESFPLTVTSAQKNPTAFYLCASSMLRGRGYGYTFGSGTRLTVV.

The V and J genes are TRBV2 and TRBJ2-1, with a tentative D call TRBD2 (5 bases). Germline assignment: CDR1 SNHLY and CDR2 FYNNEI. The CDR3 has 12 amino acids. V dropped 2 bases and J dropped 15 bases, with 14 bases sitting between them. In nucleotides, the CDR3 is TGTGCCAGCAGTGAACAGCGAGCCGGGGTGTTCTTC. It is translated as CASSEQRAGVFF.

The rearrangement uses TRBV6-5 and TRBJ1-4; D ambiguous. Trimming removed 0 bases from V and 2 bases from J, with 4 bases in between. This CDR3 spans 14 amino acids. CDR1 and CDR2 from the germline V gene are MNHEY and SVGAGI. CDR3 sequence reads: CASSYSDTNEKLFF. The DNA of the CDR3 is TGTGCCAGCAGTTACTCGGACACTAATGAAAAACTGTTTTTT.

The chain links TRBV5-1 to TRBJ1-5; D is uncertain. This CDR3 has 15 residues. Germline V gives CDR1 SGHRS, CDR2 YFSETQ. V was cut by 2 bases and J by 0 bases, with 9 bases left in between. The CDR3 coding sequence is TGCGCCAGCAGCTTAACAGCTAATAGCAATCAGCCCCAGCATTTT. This codes for CASSLTANSNQPQHF. Full variable domain (missing parts from reference TRBV5-1 and TRBJ1-5): KAGVTQTPRYLIKTRGQQVTLSCSPISGHRSVSWYQQTPGQGLQFLFEYFSETQRNKGNFPGRFSGRQFSNSRSEMNVSTLELGDSALYLCASSLTANSNQPQHFGDGTRLSIL.

In its sample, this clone was seen once. The rearrangement uses TRBV6-2 or TRBV6-3 and TRBJ2-5; weak D call: TRBD2 (6 bases). The length of the CDR3 is 15 residues. Germline values: CDR1 MNHEY, CDR2 SVGEGT. Trimming removed 4 bases from V and 4 bases from J, with 16 bases in between. CDR3 DNA sequence: TGTGCCAGCAGTTTACCCATATTCGGGGGAGAGACCCAGTACTTC. Its translation is CASSLPIFGGETQYF.

J is TRBJ1-6 and V is TRBV9; TRBD1 might be the D (5 bases). CDR3 length: 15 amino acids. Trimming took 0 bases from V and 3 from J, leaving 7 bases between them. The germline CDR1 and CDR2 sequences are SGDLS and YYNGEE. CDR3 DNA: TGTGCCAGCAGCGTAGGGGGGAACTATAATTCACCCCTCCACTTT. Translated, it gives CASSVGGNYNSPLHF.

The CDR3 DNA reads as TGCAGCGTTGAACCGGGAGGAGGGTCAGATACGCAGTATTTT. The encoded protein is CSVEPGGGSDTQYF. The V call is TRBV29-1, the J call TRBJ2-3, with TRBD2 identical over 7 bases. CDR3 size: 14 residues. CDR1 and CDR2 (germline): SQVTM, ANQGSEA. Trimming at V came to 2 bases and at J to 4 bases, leaving 6 bases not matched to a gene.

The chain employs TRBV10-3 and TRBJ1-6; tentative D call: TRBD1 (5 bases). The ends were cut back, 10 bases at V and 7 bases at J, with 23 bases in the middle. The CDR3 loop spans 16 amino acids. Germline CDR1 ENHRY, CDR2 SYGVKD. CDR3 sequence: CATNPGTGGWNSPLHF. CDR3 bases: TGTGCCACGAACCCCGGGACCGGGGGATGGAATTCACCCCTCCACTTT.

The rearrangement joins TRBV19 to TRBJ1-2, with TRBD1 identical over 8 bases. This CDR3 is 15 amino acids long. The ends lost 7 bases at V and 6 bases at J; junction bases unmatched: 13. CDR1 LNHDA and CDR2 SQIVND come from the germline V gene (reference sequence). The CDR3 nucleotides read TGTGCCAGTAAAAACAGGGGGGGACCTCTGGATGGCTACACCTTC. Encoded protein: CASKNRGGPLDGYTF.

This clone has more than one count but fewer than ten. This rearrangement joins TRBV6-2 or TRBV6-3 to TRBJ2-1, with no clear D. Trimming took 1 base from V and 5 from J, leaving 9 bases between them. Germline lookup yields CDR1 MNHEY and CDR2 SVGEGT. CDR3 size: 14 residues. CDR3 DNA sequence: TGTGCCAGCAGTTACTATTCCAGGCACAATGAGCAGTTCTTC. It translates to CASSYYSRHNEQFF.